The 10 T cell receptor beta chains in this list originate from one sample, sequenced in a study of blood T cell repertoires in COVID-19. TCRdb keeps only in-frame clones here, not all; method: immunoSEQ multiplex PCR. The sample consists of about 170,000 clones, roughly 90% of them appearing once. The source material was peripheral blood. All receptors derive from a man aged 30 to 39 with COVID-19, enrolled during active disease.

This clone occurred a few times. The chain recombines TRBV2 with TRBJ2-7; tentative D call: TRBD1 (7 bases). The length of the CDR3 is 15 residues. CDR1 SNHLY and CDR2 FYNNEI come from the germline V gene. Trimming stripped 9 bases from V and 2 bases from J, with 20 bases between. The DNA of the CDR3 is TGTGCCAGTCTACCTCGGGGGACAGCAACCTACGAGCAGTACTTC. Its translation is CASLPRGTATYEQYF.

The DNA for the CDR3 is TGTGCCAGCAGCTTAGGCGTTGGAGGAAGGGAGACCCAGTACTTC. Protein: CASSLGVGGRETQYF. The chain uses TRBV11-3 and TRBJ2-5, with D possibly TRBD2 on 5 matching bases. CDR1 SGHNT and CDR2 YENEEA come from the germline V gene. Trimming stripped 1 base from V and 5 bases from J, with 14 bases between. CDR3 size: 15 residues.

The count of this clone is one. This chain joins TRBV4-3 and TRBJ1-2; no clear D gene. The V and J ends lost 1 base and 4 bases respectively, with 7 bases between them. The CDR3 has 13 residues. Germline lookup yields CDR1 LGHNA and CDR2 YSLEER. CDR3 amino acids: CASSQGTGYGYTF. Here the CDR3 DNA reads TGCGCCAGCAGCCAAGGTACCGGCTATGGCTACACCTTC.

The V gene is TRBV6-6, the J gene TRBJ1-2; a possible D gene is TRBD1 (5 bases). The length of the CDR3 is 14 residues. Trimming shortened V by 7 bases and J by 2 bases, and 14 bases separated the two germline ends. Germline-derived CDR1 and CDR2 are MNHNY and SVGAGI (reference sequence). DNA for the CDR3: TGTGCCAGCACCCTAGATAGACAGAACTATGGCTACACCTTC. It encodes CASTLDRQNYGYTF.

The chain is built from TRBV5-3 and TRBJ1-4; D not certain. TRBV5-3 carries the ORF label, with uncertain function. The CDR3 has 15 amino acids. Trimming stripped 0 bases from V and 5 bases from J, with 11 bases between. This CDR3 reads CARSLGARKNEKLFF. The DNA of the CDR3 is TGTGCCAGAAGCTTGGGGGCCAGAAAAAATGAAAAACTGTTTTTT.

As DNA, the CDR3 is TGCAGCGTCGAACCGGAGGGAGCGACAAACACTGAAGCTTTCTTT. It is translated as CSVEPEGATNTEAFF. This rearrangement joins TRBV29-1 to TRBJ1-1; D is unresolved. This CDR3 region has 15 residues. V lost 6 bases and J lost 2, with 19 bases in between. In germline, CDR1 is SQVTM, CDR2 ANQGSEA.

The chain joins TRBV7-2 to TRBJ1-2, with 9 bases aligning to TRBD1. Losses at the gene ends were 4 bases for V and 7 bases for J; bases not matched to a gene: 10. This CDR3 spans 15 amino acids. The germline gives CDR1 SGHTA, CDR2 FQGNSA. Here the CDR3 reads CASSSGRDRVFGYTF. CDR3 DNA sequence: TGTGCCAGCAGCTCCGGCCGGGACAGGGTGTTTGGCTACACCTTC.

This chain connects TRBV9 to TRBJ1-3; D gene unclear. Germline V gene sequence: CDR1 SGDLS, CDR2 YYNGEE. The CDR3 extends over 12 amino acids. Trimming stripped 7 bases from V and 2 bases from J, with 7 bases between. The DNA of the CDR3 is TGTGCCAGCGGGCGAACTGGAAACACCATATATTTT. The encoded protein is CASGRTGNTIYF. Looking up the rest from reference TRBV9 and TRBJ1-3 gives the full variable domain: DSGVTQTPKHLITATGQRVTLRCSPRSGDLSVYWYQQSLDQGLQFLIQYYNGEERAKGNILERFSAQQFPDLHSELNLSSLELGDSALYFCASGRTGNTIYFGEGSWLTVV.

CDR3 sequence reads: CASSSGRQTLYGYTF. CDR3 coding DNA: TGTGCCAGCAGCTCAGGACGACAGACACTCTATGGCTACACCTTC. The chain carries TRBV7-2 and TRBJ1-2; possibly TRBD1 for D (5 bases). CDR3 length: 15 residues. Trimming removed 4 bases from V and 4 bases from J, with 16 bases in between. Germline V gives CDR1 SGHTA, CDR2 FQGNSA.

The chain joins TRBV18 to TRBJ1-5, with D possibly matching TRBD1 (5 bases). Germline V gives CDR1 KGHSH, CDR2 LQKENI. V dropped 2 bases and J dropped 8 bases, with 16 bases sitting between them. The CDR3 loop spans 15 amino acids. Here the CDR3 reads CASSPRQGLTEPQHF. CDR3 in DNA: TGTGCCAGCTCACCAAGGCAGGGTCTCACGGAGCCCCAGCATTTT. Based on the CDR3 plus reference TRBV18 and TRBJ1-5, the full variable domain is NAGVMQNPRHLVRRRGQEARLRCSPMKGHSHVYWYRQLPEEGLKFMVYLQKENIIDESGMPKERFSAEFPKEGPSILRIQQVVRGDSAAYFCASSPRQGLTEPQHFGDGTRLSIL.